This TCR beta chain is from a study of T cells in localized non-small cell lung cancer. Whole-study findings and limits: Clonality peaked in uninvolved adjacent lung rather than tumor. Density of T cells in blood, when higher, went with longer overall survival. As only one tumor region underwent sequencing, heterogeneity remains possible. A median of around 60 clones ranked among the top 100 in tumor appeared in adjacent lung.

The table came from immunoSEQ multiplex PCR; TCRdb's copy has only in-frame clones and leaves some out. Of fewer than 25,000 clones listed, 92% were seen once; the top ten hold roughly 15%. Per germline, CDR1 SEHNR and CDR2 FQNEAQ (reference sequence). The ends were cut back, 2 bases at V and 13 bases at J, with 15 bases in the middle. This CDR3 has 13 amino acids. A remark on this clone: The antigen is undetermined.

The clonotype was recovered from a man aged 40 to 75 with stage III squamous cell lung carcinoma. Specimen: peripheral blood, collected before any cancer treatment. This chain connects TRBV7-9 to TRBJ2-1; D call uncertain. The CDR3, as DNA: TGTGCCAGCAGCTTATCGGACCGCTTCAAACAGTTCTTC. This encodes CASSLSDRFKQFF.